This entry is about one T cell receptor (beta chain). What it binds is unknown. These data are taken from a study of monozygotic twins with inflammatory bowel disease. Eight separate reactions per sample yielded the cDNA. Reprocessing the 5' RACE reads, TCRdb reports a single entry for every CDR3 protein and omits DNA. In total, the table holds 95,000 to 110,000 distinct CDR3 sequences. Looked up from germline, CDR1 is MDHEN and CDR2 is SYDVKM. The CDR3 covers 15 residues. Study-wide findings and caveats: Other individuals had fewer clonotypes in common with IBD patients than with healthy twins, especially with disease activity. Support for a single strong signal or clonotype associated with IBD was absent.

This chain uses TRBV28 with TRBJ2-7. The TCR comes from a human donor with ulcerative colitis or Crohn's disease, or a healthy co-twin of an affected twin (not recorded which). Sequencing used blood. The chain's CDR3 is CASSSTPGSSYEQYF.